This T cell receptor (beta chain) was sequenced for a study of blood T cell repertoires in COVID-19 (dated by TCRdb to between 2020 and 2021). For the wider study: Collaborator samples came from the United States, Italy and Spain and covered acute and convalescent phases of COVID-19. The prospective study material was composed of cDNA or gDNA derived from T cells, B-cell-depleted T cells, or PBMCs. The dataset comprised deeply sampled blood TCRbeta repertoires from subjects exposed to, actively infected with, or recovered from COVID-19. A freely available public database, intended as a resource for researchers studying the immune response to SARS-CoV-2, is where the repertoires were released. Samples came from the ongoing ImmuneRACE study (first 160 participants) plus 1,254 subjects from 6 global collaborators. The sample metadata nearly always contained a de-identified subject ID, COVID-19 status, age in years and sex. Where available, HLA class I and class II types were taken from metadata supplied by the sample provider and were not determined by assay-based typing. General conclusions and limits of the study: The amount of clinical and demographic metadata varied by source and participant and was provided uncurated.

Comments on this clone: Its antigen is unknown. Per-nucleotide qualities are absent, and no much larger clonotype sits a single base away.

TCRbeta CDR3 regions were amplified from genomic DNA by means of the immunoSEQ Assay, a bias-controlled multiplex PCR. The original methods were these. Nucleated cell counts per sample were estimated from amplification of reference gene primers within the assay. To quantify the absolute abundance of each unique TCRbeta CDR3 rearrangement, sequence reads were collapsed and filtered. For each sample, productive Simpson clonality was calculated by taking the square root of Simpson's diversity index across productive rearrangements. Here the immuneACCESS table is served through TCRdb, limited to in-frame sequences with V and J called. Missing clones are a known gap in these copies; in checked studies unresolved V genes cover under half, and the rest lacks a known reason. The V and J calls and clone size come from that table; D and trimming were worked out from the DNA. The sample table records around 70,000 clones; about 83% of these occur just once. 36% of the sample belongs to the ten largest clones.

The CDR3 contains 14 residues, cysteine and phenylalanine counted. Kept here is only the CDR3 DNA, which spans 42 bases and is read in frame from base 1. V trim: 5 bases; J trim: 2 bases; unmatched bases: 5. CDR1 and CDR2 were assigned from the germline V gene as SGHVS and FQNEAQ. Whole blood was collected in K2EDTA tubes by collaborating institutions according to the institutions' own protocols. For TCRbeta analysis, collaborators shipped samples in one of three forms: frozen whole blood, isolated PBMCs, or DNA extracted from either of those sample types. The sequence is built from TRBV7-8 and TRBJ2-5, with TRBD2 identical over 7 junction bases. Sample: peripheral blood. The origin of this receptor is a man between 70 and 80 years old with acute or convalescent COVID-19. The CDR3 in this case is CASSPRTRQETQYF. DNA sequence: TGTGCCAGCAGCCCGCGGACTAGGCAAGAGACCCAGTACTTC.